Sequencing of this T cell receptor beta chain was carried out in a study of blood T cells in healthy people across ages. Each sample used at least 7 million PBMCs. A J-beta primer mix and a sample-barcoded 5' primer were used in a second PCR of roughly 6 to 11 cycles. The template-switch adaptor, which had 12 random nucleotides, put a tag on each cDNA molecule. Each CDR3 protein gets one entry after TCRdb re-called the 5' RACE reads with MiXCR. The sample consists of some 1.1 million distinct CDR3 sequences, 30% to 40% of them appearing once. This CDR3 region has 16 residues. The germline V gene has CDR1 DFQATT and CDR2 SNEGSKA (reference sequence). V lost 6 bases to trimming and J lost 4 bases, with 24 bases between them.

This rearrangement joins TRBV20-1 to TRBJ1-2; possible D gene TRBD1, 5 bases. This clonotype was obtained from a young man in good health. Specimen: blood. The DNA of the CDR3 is TGCAGTGCGGAAGAGATCCGGGACGGGAGGGGCTATGGCTACACCTTC. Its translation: CSAEEIRDGRGYGYTF.